Sequencing of this TCR beta chain was carried out in a study of blood T cells in healthy people across ages. Whole-study results and caveats: The long-lived group displayed more naive CD4+ cells, plus higher diversity, than the aged donors did. PBMCs left unsorted prevented a conclusive naive versus antigen-experienced comparison. The study lacked donor CMV status, which possibly confounded expanded clonotype changes.

V was cut by 3 bases and J by 3 bases, with 11 bases left in between. This CDR3 is 14 amino acids long. Germline V lookup: CDR1 ENHRY, CDR2 SYGVKD. A single count supports this clonotype. Antigen: not known. Each sample yielded at least 5 micrograms of PBMC total RNA. The use of a sample-barcoded 5' primer and a J-beta primer mix characterized a second PCR of roughly 7 to 11 cycles. From the 5' RACE reads, TCRdb called clonotypes with MiXCR, one entry per CDR3 protein. The data show some 710,000 distinct CDR3 sequences, more than 35% seen once. The rearrangement joins TRBV10-3 to TRBJ1-1, with D perhaps TRBD1 (5 bases). This TCR came from a man older than 75 in good health. Source material: blood. The CDR3 reads CAISDPDSHTEAFF. Written as DNA, the CDR3 is TGTGCCATCAGTGATCCCGACAGCCACACTGAAGCTTTCTTT.